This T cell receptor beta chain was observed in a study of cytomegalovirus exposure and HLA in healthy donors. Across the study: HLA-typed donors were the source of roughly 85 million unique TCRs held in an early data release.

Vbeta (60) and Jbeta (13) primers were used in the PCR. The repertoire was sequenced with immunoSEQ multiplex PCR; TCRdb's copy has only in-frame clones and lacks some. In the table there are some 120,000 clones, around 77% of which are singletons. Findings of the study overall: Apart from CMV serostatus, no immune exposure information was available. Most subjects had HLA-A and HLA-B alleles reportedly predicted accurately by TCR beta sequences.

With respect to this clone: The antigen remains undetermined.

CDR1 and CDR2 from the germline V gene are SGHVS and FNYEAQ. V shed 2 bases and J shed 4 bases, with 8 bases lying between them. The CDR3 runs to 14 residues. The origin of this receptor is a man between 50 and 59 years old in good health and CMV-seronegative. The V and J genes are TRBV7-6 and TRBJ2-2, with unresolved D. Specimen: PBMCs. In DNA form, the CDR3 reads TGTGCCAGCAGCTTAATTAGCAGCACCGGGGAGCTGTTTTTT. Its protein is CASSLISSTGELFF. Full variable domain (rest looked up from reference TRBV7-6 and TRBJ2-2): GAGVSQSPRYKVTKRGQDVALRCDPISGHVSLYWYRQALGQGPEFLTYFNYEAQQDKSGLPNDRFSAERPEGSISTLTIQRTEQRDSAMYRCASSLISSTGELFFGEGSRLTVL.